Below, one TCR beta chain is given with its context. Its specificity is not known. The germline CDR1 and CDR2 sequences are MNHNS and SASEGT. This CDR3 has 13 amino acids. Deletions cut 1 base from V and 6 bases from J, with 7 bases between. Measured with immunoSEQ multiplex PCR; TCRdb has only the in-frame clones, and not every one. Of 35,000 to 45,000 clones listed, approximately 95% are singletons. The record originates from a study of graft-versus-host responses after intestinal transplantation. Looking at the study overall: The study gave all recipients anti-thymocyte globulin induction, then tacrolimus and steroids for roughly 3 years.

Study-level findings and limits: Declines in HvG clones occurring early post-transplant were associated with peak circulating GvH clone levels. GvH clones appeared in recipient marrow, some first in ileum or blood.

The chain employs TRBV6-1 and TRBJ1-5, with D hard to call. The sample was PBMCs, taken less than 750 days after intestinal transplantation. The sequence was obtained from a human patient who received an intestinal transplant, so some T cells may come from the graft donor. CDR3 amino acids: CASSEDRGQPQHF. For the CDR3, the DNA is TGTGCCAGCAGTGAAGATCGGGGTCAGCCCCAGCATTTT.